This TCR beta chain was captured by sequencing in a study of cytomegalovirus exposure and HLA in healthy donors. At the level of the study: From donors who were HLA-typed, an early data release held 75 million to 85 million unique TCRs.

General study points: Analyses of presence and absence presupposed an approximately uniform sequencing depth across donors.

PCR amplification relied on 60 Vbeta primers (plus 13 Jbeta primers). Source study methods: An analysis performed later counted 70 million to 90 million unique TCR beta chains (roughly 11 million of them shared). The repertoire was sequenced with immunoSEQ multiplex PCR; TCRdb's copy has only in-frame clones and lacks some. V and J calls and clone size follow that table, whereas D and trimming were derived from the DNA. The sample carries 150,000 to 200,000 clones, 82% recorded once. Concerning this clone: Its specificity is unknown.

The sequencing input was PBMCs. This clonotype was sampled from a girl aged 10 to 17 in good health and CMV-seropositive.

CDR3 DNA: TGTGCCGCGTTCAGAAGGACAGGGAGCACTGAAGCTTTCTTT. This encodes CAAFRRTGSTEAFF. The V gene is TRBV19, the J gene TRBJ1-1, with 8 bases fitting TRBD1. With 11 bases clipped from V and 4 bases from J, the junction kept 12 bases outside the gene matches. CDR3 length equals 14 residues. CDR1 LNHDA and CDR2 SQIVND come from the germline V gene (reference sequence).